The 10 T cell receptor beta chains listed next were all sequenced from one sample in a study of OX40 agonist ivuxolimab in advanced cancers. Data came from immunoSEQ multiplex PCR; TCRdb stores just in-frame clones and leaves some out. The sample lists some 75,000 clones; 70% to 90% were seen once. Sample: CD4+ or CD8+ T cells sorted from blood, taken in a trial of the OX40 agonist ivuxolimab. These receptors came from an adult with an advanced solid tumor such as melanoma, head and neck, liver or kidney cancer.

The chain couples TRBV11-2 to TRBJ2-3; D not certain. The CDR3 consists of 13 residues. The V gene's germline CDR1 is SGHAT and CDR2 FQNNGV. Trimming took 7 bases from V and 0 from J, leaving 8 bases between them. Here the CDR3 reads CASKYGSTDTQYF. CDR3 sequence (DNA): TGTGCCAGCAAATACGGCAGCACAGATACGCAGTATTTT.

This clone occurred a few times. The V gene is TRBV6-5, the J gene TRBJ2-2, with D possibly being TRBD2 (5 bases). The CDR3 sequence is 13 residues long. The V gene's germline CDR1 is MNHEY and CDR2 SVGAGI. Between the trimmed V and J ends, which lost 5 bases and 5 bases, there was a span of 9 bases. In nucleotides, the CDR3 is TGTGCCAGCAGTGGACTGTATACCGGGGAGCTGTTTTTT. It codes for CASSGLYTGELFF.

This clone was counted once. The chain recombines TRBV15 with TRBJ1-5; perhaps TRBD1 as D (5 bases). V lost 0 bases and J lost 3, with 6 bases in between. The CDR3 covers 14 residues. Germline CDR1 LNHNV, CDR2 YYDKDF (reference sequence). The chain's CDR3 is CATSRDRVNQPQHF. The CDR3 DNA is TGTGCCACCAGCAGAGACAGGGTCAATCAGCCCCAGCATTTT.

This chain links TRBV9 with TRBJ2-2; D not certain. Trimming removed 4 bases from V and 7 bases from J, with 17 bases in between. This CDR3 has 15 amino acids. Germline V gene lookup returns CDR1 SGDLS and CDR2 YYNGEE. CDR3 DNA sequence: TGTGCCAGCAGCCGAGACGGATATCGTGGCGGGGAGCTGTTTTTT. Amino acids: CASSRDGYRGGELFF.

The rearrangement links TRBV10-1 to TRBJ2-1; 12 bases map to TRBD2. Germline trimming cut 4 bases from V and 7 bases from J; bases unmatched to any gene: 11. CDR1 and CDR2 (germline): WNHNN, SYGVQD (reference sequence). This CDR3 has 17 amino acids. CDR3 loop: CASSGKQTSGRLNEQFF. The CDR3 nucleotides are TGCGCCAGCAGTGGGAAACAAACTAGCGGGAGGTTAAATGAGCAGTTCTTC.

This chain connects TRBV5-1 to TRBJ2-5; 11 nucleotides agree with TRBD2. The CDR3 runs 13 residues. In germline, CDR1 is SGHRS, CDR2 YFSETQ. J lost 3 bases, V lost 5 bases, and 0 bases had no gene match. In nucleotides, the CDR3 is TGCGCCAGCAGGACTAGCGGGGAAGAGACCCAGTACTTC. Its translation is CASRTSGEETQYF.

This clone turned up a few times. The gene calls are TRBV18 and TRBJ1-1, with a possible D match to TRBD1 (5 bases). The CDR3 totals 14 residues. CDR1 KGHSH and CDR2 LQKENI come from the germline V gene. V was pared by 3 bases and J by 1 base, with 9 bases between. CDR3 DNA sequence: TGTGCCAGCTCACCGGGGACGGGGAACACTGAAGCTTTCTTT. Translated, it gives CASSPGTGNTEAFF.

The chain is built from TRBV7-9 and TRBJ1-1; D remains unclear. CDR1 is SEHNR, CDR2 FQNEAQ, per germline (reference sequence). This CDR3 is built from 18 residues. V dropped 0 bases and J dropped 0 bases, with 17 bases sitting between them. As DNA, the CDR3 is TGTGCCAGCAGCTTAGCCCGGTTTTTGAAAGGTATGAACACTGAAGCTTTCTTT. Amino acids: CASSLARFLKGMNTEAFF.

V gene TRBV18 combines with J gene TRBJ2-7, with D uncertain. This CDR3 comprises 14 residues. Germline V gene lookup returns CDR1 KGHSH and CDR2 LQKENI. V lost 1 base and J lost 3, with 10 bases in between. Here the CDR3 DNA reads TGTGCCAGCTCACCACGACCGGAAGGCTACGAGCAGTACTTC. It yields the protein CASSPRPEGYEQYF.

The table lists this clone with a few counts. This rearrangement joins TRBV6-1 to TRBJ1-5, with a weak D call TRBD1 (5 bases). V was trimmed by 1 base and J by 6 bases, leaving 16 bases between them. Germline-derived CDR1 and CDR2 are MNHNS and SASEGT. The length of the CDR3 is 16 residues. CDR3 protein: CASSEVWQGGRQPQHF. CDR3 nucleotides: TGTGCCAGCAGTGAAGTTTGGCAGGGAGGGCGTCAGCCCCAGCATTTT.